These T cell receptor beta chains were read from a single sample in a study of T cells in Graves' hyperthyroidism and ophthalmopathy. A single record per CDR3 protein comes from TCRdb applying MiXCR to the multiplex PCR reads. Seen here are some 300,000 distinct CDR3 sequences, approximately 19% observed once, and the top ten hold 39%. The sequenced sample was blood. The receptors shown here come from a man aged 50 to 60 with Graves' ophthalmopathy. Both conserved end residues are part of each CDR3. Each record gives: J gene, CDR3 length, clone size, D gene, V gene, CDR3 DNA, CDR3 protein. The D gene is left open where the match is weak. Clone size appears in some rows only: once, few, many, or a class for an expanded clone.

J: TRBJ1-1; length: 13; size: many; D: .; V: TRBV30; DNA: TGTGCCTGGATTAGGGAAAGTAACACTGAAGCTTTCTTT; CDR3: CAWIRESNTEAFF
J: TRBJ2-7; length: 18; size: many; D: TRBD1; V: TRBV5-1; DNA: TGCGCCAGCAGCTTGGGGTCTGGGACAGGGGCCGAGCTCTACGAGCAGTACTTC; CDR3: CASSLGSGTGAELYEQYF
J: TRBJ2-2; length: 15; size: .; D: TRBD1; V: TRBV5-5; DNA: TGTGCCAGCAGCTCCGGACAGGGTCTCGGCGGGGAGCTGTTTTTT; CDR3: CASSSGQGLGGELFF
J: TRBJ1-6; length: 15; size: .; D: .; V: TRBV11-2; DNA: TGTGCCAGCAGCCGGGGGCTCCTAAACAATTCACCCCTCCACTTT; CDR3: CASSRGLLNNSPLHF
J: TRBJ2-1; length: 16; size: .; D: .; V: TRBV9; DNA: TGTGCCAGCAGCGTAGTCGGCGGGAACCCGCGCAATGAGCAGTTCTTC; CDR3: CASSVVGGNPRNEQFF
J: TRBJ2-7; length: 14; size: .; D: TRBD2; V: TRBV5-6; DNA: TGTGCCAGCAGTCTGCCTAGCGGAACCTACGAGCAGTACTTC; CDR3: CASSLPSGTYEQYF
J: TRBJ2-5; length: 18; size: .; D: TRBD2; V: TRBV6-1; DNA: TGTGCCAGCAGTGAAGTCTTTGGGGCTAGCGGGGCCCAAGAGACCCAGTACTTC; CDR3: CASSEVFGASGAQETQYF
J: TRBJ2-1; length: 15; size: few; D: TRBD2; V: TRBV4-2; DNA: TGTGCCAGCAGCCTACGGGAGGACTCCTACAATGAGCAGTTCTTC; CDR3: CASSLREDSYNEQFF
J: TRBJ2-3; length: 15; size: .; D: TRBD2; V: TRBV6-1; DNA: TGTGCCAGCAGTCTCAGAGCGGGAGCGATGGATACGCAGTATTTT; CDR3: CASSLRAGAMDTQYF
J: TRBJ2-7; length: 13; size: many; D: .; V: TRBV2; DNA: TGTGCCAGCAGCCCAGTCGAGCGGCTGAGGCAGTACTTC; CDR3: CASSPVERLRQYF
J: TRBJ2-3; length: 19; size: .; D: TRBD2; V: TRBV6-5; DNA: TGTGCCAGCAGTTACTTCGGGACTAGCGGGAGGGGGGGCACAGATACGCAGTATTTT; CDR3: CASSYFGTSGRGGTDTQYF
J: TRBJ2-7; length: 14; size: few; D: .; V: TRBV28; DNA: TGTGCCAGCAGTTTAGGTGGGCTAGCGAGCGAGCAGTACTTC; CDR3: CASSLGGLASEQYF
J: TRBJ1-5; length: 12; size: many; D: .; V: TRBV3-1; DNA: TGTGCCAGCAGCCAGGGCAATCAGCCCCAGCATTTT; CDR3: CASSQGNQPQHF
J: TRBJ2-5; length: 15; size: many; D: .; V: TRBV28; DNA: TGTGCCAGCAGTTATAGCCGTCGGGGGCGCGGGACCCAGTACTTC; CDR3: CASSYSRRGRGTQYF
J: TRBJ2-4; length: 16; size: .; D: TRBD1; V: TRBV6-1; DNA: TGTGCCAGCAAGCAACAGGGGGCAAATGCCAAAAACATTCAGTACTTC; CDR3: CASKQQGANAKNIQYF
J: TRBJ1-5; length: 15; size: few; D: TRBD1; V: TRBV27; DNA: TGTGCCAGCACGATGGCAGGGGGACAGAATCAGCCCCAGCATTTT; CDR3: CASTMAGGQNQPQHF
J: TRBJ2-5; length: 16; size: .; D: TRBD2; V: TRBV4-2; DNA: TGTGCCAGCAGCCAAGAATCATTAGCGGGAGTAGAGACCCAGTACTTC; CDR3: CASSQESLAGVETQYF
J: TRBJ2-2; length: 15; size: .; D: .; V: TRBV11-2; DNA: TGTGCCAGCAGCTTAGTGTTGGGAAACACCGGGGAGCTGTTTTTT; CDR3: CASSLVLGNTGELFF
J: TRBJ1-3; length: 15; size: many; D: .; V: TRBV11-2; DNA: TGTGCCAGCAGCTTAGATCGGGGGCCGGGGAACACCATATATTTT; CDR3: CASSLDRGPGNTIYF
J: TRBJ1-1; length: 13; size: many; D: .; V: TRBV30; DNA: TGTGCCTGGAGTAAGTTGAGGGACACTGAAGCTTTCTTT; CDR3: CAWSKLRDTEAFF
J: TRBJ1-5; length: 16; size: few; D: .; V: TRBV28; DNA: TGTGCCAGCTCCCCATTCCAGGATTATAGCAATCAGCCCCAGCATTTT; CDR3: CASSPFQDYSNQPQHF
J: TRBJ1-1; length: 15; size: .; D: .; V: TRBV13; DNA: TGTGCCAGCAGCCATGCAGGGGCGCCGGAAACTGAAGCTTTCTTT; CDR3: CASSHAGAPETEAFF
J: TRBJ2-1; length: 14; size: many; D: .; V: TRBV5-1; DNA: TGCGCCAGCAGCTTGGAGGGGCCCGACAATGAGCAGTTCTTC; CDR3: CASSLEGPDNEQFF
J: TRBJ2-2; length: 14; size: .; D: TRBD2; V: TRBV24-1; DNA: TGTGCCACCAGTAGAGGGAGGGCCGCCGGGGAGCTGTTTTTT; CDR3: CATSRGRAAGELFF
J: TRBJ2-2; length: 13; size: .; D: .; V: TRBV28; DNA: TGTGCCACCAATACGGGACGGCCCGGGGAGCTGTTTTTT; CDR3: CATNTGRPGELFF
J: TRBJ2-7; length: 13; size: many; D: .; V: TRBV3-1; DNA: TGTGCCAGCAGTCCAAGTTTCCCCTACGAGCAGTACTTC; CDR3: CASSPSFPYEQYF
J: TRBJ2-1; length: 16; size: many; D: TRBD2; V: TRBV6-2/TRBV6-3; DNA: TGTGCCAGCAGTCCGCTAAGCGGGAGAGTTTACAATGAGCAGTTCTTC; CDR3: CASSPLSGRVYNEQFF
J: TRBJ2-4; length: 14; size: few; D: TRBD1; V: TRBV7-2; DNA: TGTGCCAGCAGCCCCCGGACAGGGCAAAACATTCAGTACTTC; CDR3: CASSPRTGQNIQYF
J: TRBJ1-2; length: 14; size: .; D: .; V: TRBV20-1; DNA: TGCAGTGCTAGATCCGGGGTAAAAGGGTATGGCTACACCTTC; CDR3: CSARSGVKGYGYTF
J: TRBJ2-2; length: 15; size: .; D: .; V: TRBV2; DNA: TGTGCCAGCAGCTGGGACCGAGTTAACACCGGGGAGCTGTTTTTT; CDR3: CASSWDRVNTGELFF
J: TRBJ1-1; length: 14; size: many; D: .; V: TRBV27; DNA: TGTGCCAGCAGTCTCAGGGTCTTAAGCACTGAAGCTTTCTTT; CDR3: CASSLRVLSTEAFF
J: TRBJ1-5; length: 13; size: .; D: .; V: TRBV6-1; DNA: TGTGCCAGCAGGGTCTCAAGCAATCAGCCCCAGCATTTT; CDR3: CASRVSSNQPQHF
J: TRBJ2-7; length: 19; size: .; D: .; V: TRBV9; DNA: TGTGCCAGCAGCGTAGGAGGAAGAGGAACAGGGGAGGTAGGTTACGAGCAGTACTTC; CDR3: CASSVGGRGTGEVGYEQYF
J: TRBJ1-5; length: 16; size: .; D: .; V: TRBV7-9; DNA: TGTGCCAGCAGCCCTACAGGGCTCCCTAGCAATCAGCCCCAGCATTTT; CDR3: CASSPTGLPSNQPQHF
J: TRBJ2-3; length: 12; size: .; D: .; V: TRBV10-1; DNA: TGCGCCAGCAGTGATGCAGGCTTTACGCAGTATTTT; CDR3: CASSDAGFTQYF
J: TRBJ2-3; length: 18; size: many; D: TRBD1; V: TRBV7-3; DNA: TGTGCCAGCAGCTTAATGGGGACAGGGGTCGGAGTCACAGATACGCAGTATTTT; CDR3: CASSLMGTGVGVTDTQYF
J: TRBJ2-1; length: 13; size: many; D: TRBD2; V: TRBV2; DNA: TGTGCCACCCGAATGGTAGCGGGAGGTGAGCAGTTCTTC; CDR3: CATRMVAGGEQFF